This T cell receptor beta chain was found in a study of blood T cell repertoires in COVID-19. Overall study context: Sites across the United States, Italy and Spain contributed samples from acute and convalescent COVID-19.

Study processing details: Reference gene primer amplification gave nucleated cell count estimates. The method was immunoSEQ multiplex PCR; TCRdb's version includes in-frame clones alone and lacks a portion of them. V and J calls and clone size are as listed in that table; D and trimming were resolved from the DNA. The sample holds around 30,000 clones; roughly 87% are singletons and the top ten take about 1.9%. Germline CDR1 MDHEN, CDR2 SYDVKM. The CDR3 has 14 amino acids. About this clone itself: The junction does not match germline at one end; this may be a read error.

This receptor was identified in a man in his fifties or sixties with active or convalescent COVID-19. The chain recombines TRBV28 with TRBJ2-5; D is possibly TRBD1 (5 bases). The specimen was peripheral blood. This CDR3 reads CASSLVGAQGTQYF. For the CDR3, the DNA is TGTGCCAGCAGTTTGGTAGGGGCTCAAGGGACCCAGTACTTC. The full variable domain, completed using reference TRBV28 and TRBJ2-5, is DVKVTQSSRYLVKRTGEKVFLECVQDMDHENMFWYRQDPGLGLRLIYFSYDVKMKEKGDIPEGYSVSREKKERFSLILESASTNQTSMYLCASSLVGAQGTQYFGPGTRLLVL.